Listed here are 30 T cell receptor beta chains from one sample, sequenced in a study of identical twins. TCRdb re-analysed the 5' RACE reads in MiXCR, keeping a single row per CDR3 protein. The repertoire holds roughly 260,000 distinct CDR3 sequences, 7.5% seen once, with under 7% in the top ten. Separately, the same data were catalogued under a study of yellow fever vaccine responses in identical twins.

The sequenced sample consisted of CD8+ T cells sorted from blood. Every receptor here comes from a woman between 18 and 29 years old in good health.

This clonotype was seen a few times. The rearrangement joins TRBV12-3 or TRBV12-4 to TRBJ1-2; no firm D call. The V and J ends lost 2 bases and 0 bases respectively, with 10 bases between them. The CDR3 is 15 residues long. In DNA, the CDR3 is TGTGCCAGCAGTTTATGGCCTACTTCTAACTATGGCTACACCTTC. This sequence encodes CASSLWPTSNYGYTF.

There are a few counts of this clonotype. The rearrangement uses TRBV20-1 and TRBJ2-1; 8 bases map to TRBD2. The ends lost 1 base at V and 0 bases at J; junction bases unmatched: 5. CDR3 length equals 16 residues. CDR1 is DFQATT, CDR2 SNEGSKA, per germline (reference sequence). The CDR3 sequence is CSARGLAGSSYNEQFF. DNA for the CDR3: TGCAGTGCTAGAGGGTTAGCGGGAAGCTCCTACAATGAGCAGTTCTTC.

For this clonotype: The junction differs from germline at one of its ends, possibly a read error. This CDR3 is CASSIQGLDTEASF. The CDR3 nucleotides are TGTGCCAGCAGCATCCAGGGGTTGGACACTGAAGCTTCCTTT. The chain couples TRBV7-9 to TRBJ1-1; maybe TRBD1 (6 bases). There are 14 residues in the CDR3. Germline V CDR1 and CDR2: SEHNR, FQNEAQ (reference sequence). Filled out from reference TRBV7-9 and TRBJ1-1, the complete variable domain reads DTGVSQNPRHKITKRGQNVTFRCDPISEHNRLYWYRQTLGQGPEFLTYFQNEAQLEKSRLLSDRFSAERPKGSFSTLEIQRTEQGDSAMYLCASSIQGLDTEASFGQGTRLTVV.

V usage is TRBV2 and J usage is TRBJ2-1, with TRBD1 identical over 7 bases. The trim removed 5 bases at V and 3 bases at J, leaving 7 bases unmatched. Germline V CDR1 and CDR2: SNHLY, FYNNEI. The CDR3 spans 15 residues. The CDR3 sequence: CASSPTGWDYNEQFF. The CDR3 nucleotides read TGTGCCAGCAGTCCGACAGGGTGGGACTACAATGAGCAGTTCTTC.

This clonotype has ten or more counts. The CDR3 is CASSGVGAVRLETQYF. DNA of the CDR3: TGCGCCAGCAGTGGCGTTGGGGCAGTTCGCCTAGAGACCCAGTACTTC. V and J are TRBV5-1 and TRBJ2-5, with D possibly matching TRBD1 (5 bases). The CDR3 runs 16 residues. CDR1 and CDR2 (germline): SGHRS, YFSETQ. The ends were cut back, 5 bases at V and 4 bases at J, with 21 bases in the middle.

This clonotype was seen repeatedly, ten times or more. The chain combines TRBV29-1 with TRBJ1-2, with D unresolved. Per the germline V gene, CDR1 is SQVTM and CDR2 is ANQGSEA. This CDR3 has 14 residues. The V end lost 3 bases, the J end lost 6 bases, and 17 bases lay between the germline ends. The CDR3 is CSVEELGRTNGYTF. In DNA, the CDR3 is TGCAGCGTTGAGGAGTTGGGCAGGACTAATGGCTACACCTTC.

The chain employs TRBV12-3 or TRBV12-4 and TRBJ2-1; TRBD2 is a possible D gene (10 bases). CDR3 length: 15 residues. Trimming stripped 5 bases from V and 7 bases from J, with 18 bases between. DNA of the CDR3: TGTGCCAGCAGTCATACTAGCGGGACAGGGAATGAGCAGTTCTTC. Encoded protein: CASSHTSGTGNEQFF.

This clonotype has a count of ten or more. V is TRBV12-3 or TRBV12-4 and J is TRBJ1-5; D gene ambiguous. This CDR3 has 13 residues. With 5 bases removed from V and 8 bases from J, the gap between germline ends came to 13 bases. The DNA of the CDR3 is TGTGCCAGCAGTCCCCGCACCCAAGAGCCCCAGCATTTT. Its protein product is CASSPRTQEPQHF.

The chain has TRBV9 and TRBJ1-1, with no clear D. Germline V CDR1 and CDR2: SGDLS, YYNGEE. CDR3 length: 14 residues. Trimming shortened V by 0 bases and J by 0 bases, and 6 bases separated the two germline ends. This CDR3 is CASSVAQLNTEAFF. CDR3 nucleotides: TGTGCCAGCAGCGTAGCACAGCTGAACACTGAAGCTTTCTTT.

This chain uses TRBV13 with TRBJ2-1; D gene uncertain. The CDR3 consists of 16 residues. Trimming cost V 6 bases and J 0 bases, with 15 bases left between them. Germline V lookup: CDR1 PRHDT, CDR2 FYEKMQ (reference sequence). CDR3 bases: TGTGCCAGCAGGGCCCGGACGGAAAGCTCCTACAATGAGCAGTTCTTC. Residues: CASRARTESSYNEQFF.

CDR3 sequence: CASSSEREGGNEQFF. The CDR3 DNA reads TGTGCCAGCAGCTCCGAGCGGGAGGGAGGCAATGAGCAGTTCTTC. The chain recombines TRBV7-8 with TRBJ2-1; TRBD2 aligns across 10 bases. Germline lookup yields CDR1 SGHVS and CDR2 FQNEAQ. The CDR3 has 15 amino acids. Unmatched junction bases numbered 6, after V lost 4 bases and J lost 6 bases.

This clonotype has at least ten counts. The rearrangement joins TRBV9 to TRBJ1-5, with no clear D. Germline V gene sequence: CDR1 SGDLS, CDR2 YYNGEE. V gave up 4 bases and J gave up 0 bases, with 8 bases separating them. This CDR3 is built from 14 residues. CDR3 DNA: TGTGCCAGCAGCCCACGTTATAGCAATCAGCCCCAGCATTTT. Its translation: CASSPRYSNQPQHF.

About this clonotype itself: One end of the junction does not line up with germline, which may come from a read error. V usage is TRBV6-4 and J usage is TRBJ2-1; 13 bases map to TRBD2. The length of the CDR3 is 15 residues. From germline, CDR1 is MRHNA and CDR2 SNTAGT. This CDR3 reads CSSSDRTSGSHEQFF. Written as DNA, the CDR3 is TGTTCCAGCAGTGATCGGACTAGCGGGAGCCATGAGCAGTTCTTC.

This clonotype was counted at least ten times. The rearrangement links TRBV5-1 to TRBJ2-7, with TRBD2 as a possible D gene (5 bases). This CDR3 is 14 amino acids long. The ends were cut back, 2 bases at V and 4 bases at J, with 13 bases in the middle. Germline CDR1 and CDR2: SGHRS and YFSETQ. CDR3 in DNA: TGCGCCAGCAGCTTCTCCAGCGGAACATACGAGCAGTACTTC. Translation: CASSFSSGTYEQYF.

This sequence joins TRBV29-1 and TRBJ2-2; D remains unclear. Germline V gene data show CDR1 as SQVTM and CDR2 as ANQGSEA. The CDR3 contains 14 residues. Deletions cut 2 bases from V and 0 bases from J, with 7 bases between. CDR3 in amino acids: CSVEWSPNTGELFF. The CDR3 DNA follows: TGCAGCGTTGAATGGTCCCCGAACACCGGGGAGCTGTTTTTT.

This clonotype has more than one count but fewer than ten. The chain carries TRBV20-1 and TRBJ2-7; 8 bases align to TRBD2. This CDR3 region has 14 residues. Germline assignment: CDR1 DFQATT and CDR2 SNEGSKA (reference sequence). J lost 3 bases, V lost 5 bases, and 9 bases had no gene match. The CDR3 DNA follows: TGCAGTGCTCCCATTAGCGGGATGCACTACGAGCAGTACTTC. It translates to CSAPISGMHYEQYF.

The table lists this clonotype with many counts. The CDR3 here is CSVEDPRLAGGTYNEQFF. The CDR3 DNA sequence: TGCAGCGTTGAAGATCCTCGACTAGCGGGGGGCACCTACAATGAGCAGTTCTTC. The V and J genes are TRBV29-1 and TRBJ2-1, with 13 bases aligning to TRBD2. The CDR3 consists of 18 residues. Germline CDR1 and CDR2: SQVTM and ANQGSEA. The junction had 7 bases not matched to a gene; V was cut back by 0 bases and J by 2 bases.

In its sample, this clonotype was seen a few times. J is TRBJ2-4 and V is TRBV6-5; 9 bases line up with TRBD2. The CDR3 totals 14 residues. Germline V gives CDR1 MNHEY, CDR2 SVGAGI. Losses at the gene ends were 0 bases for V and 8 bases for J; bases not matched to a gene: 2. In nucleotides, the CDR3 is TGTGCCAGCAGTTACTCGGGACTAGCTGACATTCAGTACTTC. This encodes CASSYSGLADIQYF.

This clonotype was detected only a few times. V usage is TRBV7-9 and J usage is TRBJ2-5, with TRBD1 as a possible D gene (6 bases). This CDR3 region has 13 residues. V dropped 5 bases and J dropped 3 bases, with 10 bases sitting between them. Germline CDR1 is SEHNR and CDR2 is FQNEAQ (reference sequence). This CDR3 reads CASSHRTEETQYF. CDR3 nucleotides: TGTGCCAGCAGCCATAGGACAGAAGAGACCCAGTACTTC.

V gene TRBV5-1 combines with J gene TRBJ2-6; 9 bases fit TRBD1. CDR1 and CDR2 (germline): SGHRS, YFSETQ. Trimming removed 4 bases from V and 1 base from J; junction bases left unmatched: 6. This CDR3 is 17 amino acids long. The CDR3 loop reads CASSMPGTGSGANVLTF. CDR3 in DNA: TGCGCCAGCAGCATGCCCGGGACAGGGTCTGGGGCCAACGTCCTGACTTTC.

This clonotype came up many times. The chain uses TRBV25-1 and TRBJ1-5; D may be TRBD1 (6 bases). The germline CDR1 and CDR2 sequences are MGHDK and SYGVNS. V shed 1 base and J shed 0 bases, with 13 bases lying between them. CDR3 length equals 17 residues. The DNA for the CDR3 is TGTGCCAGCAGTGAATGGCAGGGGCCGTATAGCAATCAGCCCCAGCATTTT. It encodes CASSEWQGPYSNQPQHF.

This clonotype showed up just a few times. The chain carries TRBV20-1 and TRBJ2-1; no reliable D call. The CDR3 has 11 residues. Trimming took 0 bases from V and 9 from J, leaving 6 bases between them. Germline V gene lookup returns CDR1 DFQATT and CDR2 SNEGSKA (reference sequence). The CDR3 sequence: CSARDRLEQFF. The CDR3 bases are TGCAGTGCTAGAGATAGGCTTGAGCAGTTCTTC.

This clonotype was picked up many times. The chain carries TRBV5-6 and TRBJ1-3; no firm D call. Germline assignment: CDR1 SGHDT and CDR2 YYEEEE. The CDR3 is 16 amino acids. Trimming pared 0 bases from V and 2 bases from J, leaving 12 bases between. The CDR3 is CASSLGASRAGNTIYF. The CDR3 DNA reads TGTGCCAGCAGCTTGGGGGCCAGTAGGGCTGGAAACACCATATATTTT.

This clonotype was recorded a few times. The chain joins TRBV19 to TRBJ2-2; 7 bases map to TRBD1. Trimming took 5 bases from V and 6 from J; bases not matched to a gene: 6. CDR1 LNHDA and CDR2 SQIVND come from the germline V gene (reference sequence). There are 14 residues in the CDR3. The CDR3 DNA is TGTGCCAGTAGTGCAGTTACAGGGGCCGGGGAGCTGTTTTTT. It specifies CASSAVTGAGELFF.

This clonotype has at least ten counts. This chain uses TRBV12-3 or TRBV12-4 with TRBJ1-5; D unclear. This CDR3 spans 12 amino acids. V was trimmed by 5 bases and J by 3 bases, leaving 5 bases between them. CDR3 loop: CASSQLNQPQHF. The CDR3 DNA is TGTGCCAGCAGTCAACTCAATCAGCCCCAGCATTTT.

V is TRBV4-1 and J is TRBJ2-3; D is tentatively TRBD1 or TRBD2 (5 bases each). Germline loops: CDR1 MGHRA, CDR2 YSYEKL. CDR3 length equals 18 residues. Between the trimmed V and J ends, which lost 0 bases and 3 bases, there was a span of 19 bases. The CDR3 sequence: CASSQEVLRGVRTDTQYF. The CDR3 coding sequence is TGCGCCAGCAGCCAAGAGGTTCTGAGGGGCGTGAGGACAGATACGCAGTATTTT.

The J gene is TRBJ2-1, the V gene TRBV28; TRBD2 might be the D (6 bases). Germline V gene sequence: CDR1 MDHEN, CDR2 SYDVKM. V was cut by 8 bases and J by 6 bases, with 8 bases left in between. This CDR3 comprises 11 residues. CDR3: CASRRANEQFF. The CDR3 coding sequence is TGTGCCAGCCGGAGGGCCAATGAGCAGTTCTTC.

The chain is built from TRBV24-1 and TRBJ2-1; D may be TRBD2 (5 bases). The V gene's germline CDR1 is KGHDR and CDR2 SFDVKD. The germline V and J ends were trimmed by 6 bases and 4 bases, with 9 bases remaining between them. The CDR3 runs 13 residues. The CDR3: CATSMDLYNEQFF. CDR3 in DNA: TGTGCCACCAGTATGGACTTGTACAATGAGCAGTTCTTC.

In its sample, this clonotype was seen many times. V usage is TRBV29-1 and J usage is TRBJ1-1; TRBD1 aligns across 7 bases. There are 13 residues in the CDR3. Trimming cost V 4 bases and J 1 base; bases outside gene matches: 3. CDR1 SQVTM and CDR2 ANQGSEA come from the germline V gene. CDR3 sequence (DNA): TGCAGCGTTGTACAGGGGACGAACACTGAAGCTTTCTTT. It is translated as CSVVQGTNTEAFF.

This clonotype was seen at least ten times. The chain carries TRBV11-2 and TRBJ2-7, with D possibly matching TRBD2 (5 bases). Germline CDR1 and CDR2: SGHAT and FQNNGV. The CDR3 consists of 13 residues. Trimming removed 6 bases from V and 0 bases from J, with 9 bases in between. The CDR3 region has the DNA TGTGCCAGCAGGGAGGTAGTCTCCTACGAGCAGTACTTC. Translation: CASREVVSYEQYF.